This T cell receptor beta chain was retrieved from a study of blood T cell repertoires in COVID-19. Data came from immunoSEQ multiplex PCR; TCRdb stores just in-frame clones and leaves some out. The data show approximately 240,000 clones, with roughly 80% seen just once and roughly 4.6% held by the top ten. This CDR3 spans 15 amino acids. Trimming shortened V by 4 bases and J by 5 bases, and 14 bases separated the two germline ends. Germline CDR1 LNHDA, CDR2 SQIVND (reference sequence). The J gene is TRBJ1-4, the V gene TRBV19, with D maybe TRBD1 (5 bases). This TCR came from an elderly woman with active or convalescent COVID-19. The sample comprised peripheral blood. CDR3 in amino acids: CASSSLGEENEKLFF. CDR3 in DNA: TGTGCCAGTAGTAGTTTAGGGGAAGAAAATGAAAAACTGTTTTTT. The variable domain in full, completed from reference TRBV19 and TRBJ1-4, reads DGGITQSPKYLFRKEGQNVTLSCEQNLNHDAMYWYRQDPGQGLRLIYYSQIVNDFQKGDIAEGYSVSREKKESFPLTVTSAQKNPTAFYLCASSSLGEENEKLFFGSGTQLSVL.